The sequence of this T cell receptor beta chain was determined in a study of blood T cell repertoires in COVID-19. Assay: immunoSEQ multiplex PCR; the TCRdb copy retains only in-frame clones and omits some. Among about 110,000 clones, around four fifths were seen once, and the ten largest hold just over 4%. Trimming shortened V by 0 bases and J by 4 bases, and 12 bases separated the two germline ends. There are 14 residues in the CDR3. Germline V gene lookup returns CDR1 GTSNPN and CDR2 SVGIG (reference sequence). Sequenced input: peripheral blood. The rearrangement links TRBV30 to TRBJ1-1; the D gene is possibly TRBD1 (5 bases). The TCR originated in a woman aged 70-85 years with acute or convalescent COVID-19. Here the CDR3 DNA reads TGTGCCTGGAGTGTTCAGGGAGGGAGCACTGAAGCTTTCTTT. This encodes CAWSVQGGSTEAFF. The whole variable domain, remainder taken from reference TRBV30 and TRBJ1-1, is SQTIHQWPATLVQPVGSPLSLECTVEGTSNPNLYWYRQAAGRGLQLLFYSVGIGQISSEVPQNLSASRPQDRQFILSSKKLLLSDSGFYLCAWSVQGGSTEAFFGQGTRLTVV.